A single sample is the source of the 30 T cell receptor beta chains below, sequenced in a study of blood T cell repertoires in COVID-19 (TCRdb year 2020). Libraries were prepared through the immunoSEQ multiplex PCR assay. Drawn from immuneACCESS, this table holds only the in-frame rearrangements with V and J called that TCRdb kept. Clones are partly lost; checked studies trace under half to an unresolved V gene and leave the rest unexplained. The sample table lists over 150,000 clones, roughly 81% of them with a count of one. More than 10% of the sample belongs to the ten largest clones. What was sequenced was peripheral blood. These receptor sequences come from a woman at least 80 years old with COVID-19, enrolled during active disease.

This clone was counted once. The chain employs TRBV30 and TRBJ1-1; D possibly corresponds to TRBD1 (6 bases). This CDR3 is 13 amino acids long. V lost 4 bases to trimming and J lost 1 base, with 10 bases between them. Germline assignment: CDR1 GTSNPN and CDR2 SVGIG (reference sequence). The CDR3 region is CAWNETGNTEAFF. For the CDR3, the DNA is TGTGCCTGGAACGAGACAGGGAACACTGAAGCTTTCTTT. Filled out from reference TRBV30 and TRBJ1-1, the complete variable domain reads SQTIHQWPATLVQPVGSPLSLECTVEGTSNPNLYWYRQAAGRGLQLLFYSVGIGQISSEVPQNLSASRPQDRQFILSSKKLLLSDSGFYLCAWNETGNTEAFFGQGTRLTVV.

This clone was seen a handful of times. The chain joins TRBV5-1 to TRBJ1-2; the match to TRBD1 covers 8 bases. Germline V gene data show CDR1 as SGHRS and CDR2 as YFSETQ. J gave up 6 bases and V 1 base, and 5 bases lay outside the gene matches. The CDR3 consists of 14 residues. CDR3 protein: CASSLTGGVDGYTF. CDR3 in DNA: TGCGCCAGCAGCTTGACAGGGGGGGTAGATGGCTACACCTTC. The variable domain in full, with the rest retrieved from reference TRBV5-1 and TRBJ1-2, is KAGVTQTPRYLIKTRGQQVTLSCSPISGHRSVSWYQQTPGQGLQFLFEYFSETQRNKGNFPGRFSGRQFSNSRSEMNVSTLELGDSALYLCASSLTGGVDGYTFGSGTRLTVV.

J is TRBJ1-1 and V is TRBV15, with a weak D call TRBD1 (5 bases). This CDR3 comprises 14 residues. The ends were cut back, 5 bases at V and 5 bases at J, with 15 bases in the middle. Germline V gene lookup returns CDR1 LNHNV and CDR2 YYDKDF (reference sequence). The CDR3 DNA reads as TGTGCCACCAGCTTCTGGGGCCGGTCAACTGAAGCTTTCTTT. The encoded protein is CATSFWGRSTEAFF.

This rearrangement joins TRBV29-1 to TRBJ1-6; TRBD1 is a possible D gene (5 bases). The CDR3 is made up of 13 amino acids. Germline assignment: CDR1 SQVTM and CDR2 ANQGSEA. Deletions cut 7 bases from V and 4 bases from J, with 11 bases between. The CDR3 nucleotides read TGCAGCGCCGTGGACAATTATAATTCACCCCTCCACTTT. Amino acid sequence: CSAVDNYNSPLHF.

The genes are TRBV7-2 and TRBJ1-6; maybe TRBD1 (6 bases). Germline CDR1 and CDR2: SGHTA and FQGNSA. CDR3 length: 15 amino acids. Trimming shortened V by 6 bases and J by 7 bases, and 16 bases separated the two germline ends. The CDR3 coding sequence is TGTGCCAGCAGACAAGGGGGAGGGTCGAATTCACCCCTCCACTTT. This gives the protein CASRQGGGSNSPLHF.

V and J are TRBV7-2 and TRBJ2-5; 7 positions match TRBD1. The length of the CDR3 is 14 residues. J lost 7 bases, V lost 1 base, and 6 bases had no gene match. The germline V gene encodes CDR1 SGHTA and CDR2 FQGNSA. For the CDR3, the DNA is TGTGCCAGCAGCTTAGGAGGGGGCGGGCGGACCCAGTACTTC. Its protein product is CASSLGGGGRTQYF. The entire variable domain, with the rest obtained from reference TRBV7-2 and TRBJ2-5, is as follows: GAGVSQSPSNKVTEKGKDVELRCDPISGHTALYWYRQSLGQGLEFLIYFQGNSAPDKSGLPSDRFSAERTGGSVSTLTIQRTQQEDSAVYLCASSLGGGGRTQYFGPGTRLLVL.

This sequence joins TRBV20-1 and TRBJ2-3; no clear D. Deletions cut 3 bases from V and 5 bases from J, with 9 bases between. Germline V gene data show CDR1 as DFQATT and CDR2 as SNEGSKA (reference sequence). CDR3 length equals 12 residues. CDR3 loop: CSASQVRDTQYF. CDR3 in DNA: TGCAGTGCTAGTCAGGTTAGAGATACGCAGTATTTT.

The chain recombines TRBV28 with TRBJ1-6; D is ambiguous. Trimming took 3 bases from V and 8 from J, leaving 5 bases between them. The CDR3 spans 12 residues. CDR1 and CDR2 from the germline V gene are MDHEN and SYDVKM. CDR3 nucleotide sequence: TGTGCCAGCAGTTTGGCTCATTCACCCCTCCACTTT. The encoded protein is CASSLAHSPLHF.

The chain has TRBV9 and TRBJ2-3; 9 nucleotides align to TRBD2. Germline lookup yields CDR1 SGDLS and CDR2 YYNGEE. CDR3 length: 16 amino acids. J gave up 3 bases and V 3 bases, and 8 bases lay outside the gene matches. CDR3 in DNA: TGTGCCAGCAGCGCCTCCCCCCTAGCGGGGACAGATACGCAGTATTTT. Translated, it gives CASSASPLAGTDTQYF. Filled out from reference TRBV9 and TRBJ2-3, the complete variable domain reads DSGVTQTPKHLITATGQRVTLRCSPRSGDLSVYWYQQSLDQGLQFLIQYYNGEERAKGNILERFSAQQFPDLHSELNLSSLELGDSALYFCASSASPLAGTDTQYFGPGTRLTVL.

This chain's CDR3 is CASSLASGSYEQYF. CDR3 in DNA: TGTGCCAGTAGTCTAGCTAGCGGGTCTTACGAGCAGTACTTC. The chain uses TRBV19 and TRBJ2-7; the match to TRBD2 covers 8 bases. J gave up 4 bases and V 5 bases, and 7 bases lay outside the gene matches. The CDR3 spans 14 residues. Germline V CDR1 and CDR2: LNHDA, SQIVND (reference sequence).

This clone was counted a few times. The J gene is TRBJ2-7, the V gene TRBV4-2, with D maybe TRBD2 (5 bases). The CDR3 sequence is 14 residues long. Germline V lookup: CDR1 LGHNA, CDR2 YNFKEQ. Trimming stripped 3 bases from V and 6 bases from J, with 15 bases between. This chain's CDR3 is CASSHNGESGEQYF. The CDR3 nucleotides read TGTGCCAGCAGCCACAACGGGGAGAGTGGCGAGCAGTACTTC.

CDR3: CASRIQGFQPQHF. In nucleotides, the CDR3 is TGTGCCAGCAGAATACAGGGTTTCCAGCCCCAGCATTTT. The chain is built from TRBV2 and TRBJ1-5, with a weak D call TRBD1 (6 bases). CDR1 is SNHLY and CDR2 is FYNNEI in the germline V gene. Between the trimmed V and J ends, which lost 6 bases and 7 bases, there was a span of 13 bases. The CDR3 has 13 amino acids.

The V call is TRBV6-5, the J call TRBJ1-6; TRBD1 agrees at 8 bases. Looked up from germline, CDR1 is MNHEY and CDR2 is SVGAGI. The J segment lost 9 bases and the V segment lost 6 bases, leaving 10 bases of the junction unmatched. This CDR3 region has 15 residues. CDR3 bases: TGTGCCAGCAGCGGACAGGGAGTTGAAGGTTCACCCCTCCACTTT. The encoded protein is CASSGQGVEGSPLHF.

In nucleotides, the CDR3 is TGTGCCAGCAGCCAAGACGGCAGGGCGCTTACCTATGGCTACACCTTC. Amino acids: CASSQDGRALTYGYTF. The gene calls are TRBV3-1 (or the pseudogene TRBV3-2) and TRBJ1-2, with D tentatively TRBD1 (5 bases). This CDR3 is built from 16 residues. V lost 0 bases to trimming and J lost 4 bases, with 15 bases between them. Germline lookup yields CDR1 LGHDT and CDR2 YNNKEL (reference sequence).

The genes are TRBV6-1 and TRBJ2-1; 7 bases map to TRBD2. This CDR3 spans 14 amino acids. V was pared by 3 bases and J by 10 bases, with 9 bases of the junction left unmatched. Germline CDR1 and CDR2: MNHNS and SASEGT. The CDR3 spells CASSDRGSGREQFF. CDR3 nucleotide sequence: TGTGCCAGCAGTGACCGAGGTAGCGGGCGGGAGCAGTTCTTC.

The chain recombines TRBV19 with TRBJ2-7, with 8 bases identical to TRBD1. Germline CDR1 and CDR2: LNHDA and SQIVND (reference sequence). The length of the CDR3 is 15 residues. The trim removed 5 bases at V and 9 bases at J, leaving 15 bases unmatched. CDR3 in amino acids: CASSPRGTGGARQYF. The CDR3 DNA follows: TGTGCCAGTAGTCCCCGCGGGACAGGCGGGGCCAGGCAGTACTTC.

This sequence joins TRBV6-2 or TRBV6-3 and TRBJ2-1; D is uncertain. Trimming took 6 bases from V and 5 from J, leaving 8 bases between them. This CDR3 region has 12 residues. Germline-derived CDR1 and CDR2 are MNHEY and SVGEGT. The CDR3 sequence is CASSRRDNEQFF. Written as DNA, the CDR3 is TGTGCCAGCAGCCGTCGGGACAATGAGCAGTTCTTC.

This sequence joins TRBV21-1 and TRBJ1-5; the table assigns TRBD1, which was not confirmed against the DNA. TRBV21-1 is termed a pseudogene. CDR3 length equals 20 residues. The CDR3 coding sequence is TGTGCCAGCAGCAAATGCTGGGACAGGGAGGTAAGAAATAGCAATCAGCCCCAGCATTTT. It is translated as CASSKCWDREVRNSNQPQHF.

This clone has just one count. The rearrangement joins TRBV5-1 to TRBJ2-7; D perhaps matches TRBD1 (6 bases). Germline-derived CDR1 and CDR2 are SGHRS and YFSETQ. V shed 3 bases and J shed 2 bases, with 15 bases lying between them. The CDR3 is 15 residues long. This CDR3 is CASSWDDRRTYEQYF. CDR3 sequence (DNA): TGCGCCAGCAGCTGGGACGACAGGAGAACCTACGAGCAGTACTTC.

This clone was seen once. The chain recombines TRBV6-4 with TRBJ1-2, with 7 positions matching TRBD1. Germline V lookup: CDR1 MRHNA, CDR2 SNTAGT. Trimming cost V 4 bases and J 9 bases; bases outside gene matches: 8. The CDR3 loop spans 13 amino acids. The CDR3 sequence is CASSAPGGRSYTF. DNA for the CDR3: TGTGCCAGCAGTGCGCCAGGGGGGCGAAGCTACACCTTC.

The chain combines TRBV28 with TRBJ1-5; the D is unclear. CDR1 is MDHEN, CDR2 SYDVKM, per germline. The CDR3 runs to 16 residues. Trimming removed 3 bases from V and 2 bases from J, with 14 bases in between. The CDR3 protein is CASSLLATRGNQPQHF. The CDR3 coding sequence is TGTGCCAGCAGTTTGCTGGCCACACGGGGCAATCAGCCCCAGCATTTT.

Turning to this clone: The junction and the germline gene differ at one end; a read error may be behind it. V is TRBV9 and J is TRBJ1-2; TRBD1 agrees at 7 bases. The CDR3 runs to 10 residues. Germline CDR1 and CDR2: SGDLS and YYNGEE. The CDR3 sequence is CASSVGTAGF. DNA for the CDR3: TGTGCCAGCAGCGTGGGGACAGCAGGCTTC.

This rearrangement joins TRBV4-2 to TRBJ1-1, with D possibly matching TRBD1 (5 bases). V lost 0 bases and J lost 0, with 17 bases in between. Germline lookup yields CDR1 LGHNA and CDR2 YNFKEQ. The CDR3 spans 18 residues. In nucleotides, the CDR3 is TGTGCCAGCAGCCAAGATGAAGCGGGGGTAGGGATGAACACTGAAGCTTTCTTT. Protein sequence: CASSQDEAGVGMNTEAFF.

V gene TRBV11-3 combines with J gene TRBJ2-7; TRBD1 is a possible D gene (5 bases). This CDR3 has 14 amino acids. Germline V CDR1 and CDR2: SGHNT, YENEEA. Trimming took 5 bases from V and 2 from J, leaving 13 bases between them. The CDR3 DNA is TGTGCCAGCAGCGGGCAGGGTAATCCCTACGAGCAGTACTTC. Translating it yields CASSGQGNPYEQYF.

Here the CDR3 DNA reads TGTGCCATCAGCTACGGTTCCAATCAGCCCCAGCATTTT. This gives the protein CAISYGSNQPQHF. The V gene is TRBV10-3, the J gene TRBJ1-5, with unresolved D. Trimming removed 6 bases at V and 3 bases at J, with 9 bases between. This CDR3 has 13 residues. Per germline, CDR1 ENHRY and CDR2 SYGVKD.

The chain employs TRBV3-1 (or the pseudogene TRBV3-2) and TRBJ2-4, with 9 bases lining up with TRBD1. The CDR3 spans 15 residues. Trimming at V came to 3 bases and at J to 4 bases, leaving 4 bases not matched to a gene. Germline-derived CDR1 and CDR2 are LGHDT and YNNKEL (reference sequence). The CDR3 region is CASSHSGTGKNIQYF. CDR3 DNA: TGTGCCAGCAGCCACTCCGGGACAGGGAAAAACATTCAGTACTTC.

This rearrangement joins TRBV1 to TRBJ1-2; the D call in the table, TRBD1, was not verified against the DNA. TRBV1 is flagged as a pseudogene. The length of the CDR3 is 16 residues. Written as DNA, the CDR3 is TGCACCAGCACCCCGGGTGGCGAATGGGGCTGGTATGGCTACACCTTC. Its protein is CTSTPGGEWGWYGYTF.

The J gene is TRBJ2-6, the V gene TRBV19, with D perhaps matching TRBD2 (7 bases). The CDR3 spans 19 residues. Per the germline V gene, CDR1 is LNHDA and CDR2 is SQIVND (reference sequence). V was shortened by 6 bases and J by 1 base, with 22 bases between the two germline ends. The CDR3 DNA reads as TGTGCCAGTAGGCCCGGGGGGCTAGCGCCCATTTCTGGGGCCAACGTCCTGACTTTC. Translated: CASRPGGLAPISGANVLTF.

V usage is TRBV28 and J usage is TRBJ2-4; D is possibly TRBD2 (6 bases). CDR3 length equals 15 residues. V was cut by 4 bases and J by 2 bases, with 12 bases left in between. The germline gives CDR1 MDHEN, CDR2 SYDVKM. The CDR3 region has the DNA TGTGCCAGCAGTTCCGGAGGGTGGTCCAAAAACATTCAGTACTTC. It is translated as CASSSGGWSKNIQYF.

There are a few counts of this clone. V usage is TRBV3-1 (or the pseudogene TRBV3-2) and J usage is TRBJ2-5; TRBD1 aligns across 8 bases. Unmatched junction bases numbered 3, after V lost 0 bases and J lost 3 bases. Germline V gene data show CDR1 as LGHDT and CDR2 as YNNKEL (reference sequence). The CDR3 has 15 residues. The CDR3 reads CASSQEDRVEETQYF. CDR3 sequence (DNA): TGTGCCAGCAGCCAAGAGGACAGGGTAGAAGAGACCCAGTACTTC.